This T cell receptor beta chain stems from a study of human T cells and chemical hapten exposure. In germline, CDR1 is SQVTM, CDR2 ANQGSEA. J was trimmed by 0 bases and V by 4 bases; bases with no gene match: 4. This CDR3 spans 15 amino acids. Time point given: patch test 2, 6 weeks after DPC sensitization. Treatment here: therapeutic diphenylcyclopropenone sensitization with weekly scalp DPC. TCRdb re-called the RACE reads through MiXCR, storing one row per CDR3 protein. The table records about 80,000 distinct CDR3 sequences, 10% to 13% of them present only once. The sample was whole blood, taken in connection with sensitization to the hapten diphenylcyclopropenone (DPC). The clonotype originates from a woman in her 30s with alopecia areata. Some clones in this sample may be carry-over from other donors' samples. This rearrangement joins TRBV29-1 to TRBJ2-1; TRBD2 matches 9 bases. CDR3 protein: CSVAAGGSSYNEQFF. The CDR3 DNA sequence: TGCAGCGTTGCGGCGGGGGGGTCCTCCTACAATGAGCAGTTCTTC.